This TCR beta chain stems from a study of early T cells in non-severe SARS-CoV-2 infection. In the study overall: Bulk RNA from unsorted whole blood was sequenced; chains were unpaired.

Individually, cDNA molecules had unique molecular identifiers attached to them. MiXCR, applied by TCRdb to the 5' RACE reads, yields one record per CDR3 protein. The table has some 96,000 distinct CDR3 sequences, roughly 13% seen once. Study observations and caveats: VDJdb-based annotation leaned toward anti-spike CD8 responses and missed private and CD4 specificities.

This clonotype appeared many times. Its antigen is not known. Trimming removed 5 bases from V and 5 bases from J, with 7 bases in between. The germline gives CDR1 SGHDT, CDR2 YYEEEE. The CDR3 covers 12 residues. Sequencing was done on a sample of whole blood. V is TRBV5-6 and J is TRBJ2-2; D is undetermined. This receptor was identified in an adult who was a healthcare worker with PCR-confirmed SARS-CoV-2 infection or an uninfected control (not recorded which). The CDR3 DNA is TGTGCCAGCAGGCATTTAACCGGGGAGCTGTTTTTT. Translated: CASRHLTGELFF.